This T cell receptor beta chain was observed in a study of blood T cells in healthy people across ages. Study-wide findings and caveats: Researchers judged that diversity estimates from one million T cells fell short of true values. Both higher diversity and more naive CD4+ cells marked long-lived donors when set against aged donors.

Only a few counts were recorded for this clonotype. Its matching antigen is unknown. Isolated PBMCs totaled at least 6 million in each sample. Total RNA amounts of at least 6 micrograms were extracted per sample. The authors ran a second PCR of roughly 6 to 11 cycles using a sample-barcoded 5' primer and a J-beta primer mix. TCRdb analysed the 5' RACE reads with MiXCR anew, one entry per CDR3 protein. The sample holds hundreds of thousands of distinct CDR3 sequences; approximately 30% are singletons and the top ten take 15% to 19%. The CDR3 extends over 15 amino acids. The V gene lost 4 bases and the J gene lost 1 base, with 14 bases spanning the gap. Germline V CDR1 and CDR2: SGHNT, YYREEE (reference sequence).

The sequence was collected from a woman at least 80 years old in good health. V is TRBV5-4 and J is TRBJ1-1; D may be TRBD1 (6 bases). The specimen was blood. The CDR3 reads CASSVPQGQNTEAFF. The CDR3 region has the DNA TGTGCCAGCAGCGTACCGCAGGGACAGAACACTGAAGCTTTCTTT.